The T cell receptor (beta chain) described here comes from a study of cytomegalovirus exposure and HLA in healthy donors. The PCR employed 60 Vbeta primers together with 13 Jbeta primers. The data were produced by immunoSEQ multiplex PCR, yet TCRdb's version contains in-frame clones alone and is incomplete. The data show 150,000 to 200,000 clones, with roughly 83% seen just once and more than 1.5% held by the top ten. This clone was seen once. Specimen: PBMCs. The TCR was taken from a woman in her forties or fifties in good health and CMV-seronegative.

The CDR3 here is CSVRSVTSTDTQYF. CDR3 nucleotides: TGCAGCGTCCGAAGCGTAACTAGCACAGATACGCAGTATTTT. This chain uses TRBV29-1 with TRBJ2-3; D gene ambiguous. Germline-derived CDR1 and CDR2 are SQVTM and ANQGSEA. The germline V and J ends were trimmed by 6 bases and 0 bases, with 13 bases remaining between them. The CDR3 contains 14 residues.